Here is one TCR beta chain with its context. The antigen is not known. Generated by immunoSEQ multiplex PCR, the TCRdb table keeps only in-frame clones and is missing some. This table has 95,000 to 110,000 clones, 86% appearing once. Germline-derived CDR1 and CDR2 are MDHEN and SYDVKM. Trimming took 5 bases from V and 1 from J, leaving 12 bases between them. The CDR3 covers 15 residues. This record belongs to a study of T cell responses to AZD1222 COVID-19 vaccine. Study-level results: Repertoire collection took place solely once the T cell response had peaked. After two AZD1222 doses, spike-specific TCR breadth and depth rose versus day 0. Mostly white British, mostly female donors; authors suggested clonal diversity may be underestimated.

Material: peripheral blood, obtained 28 days after the second dose of the MenACWY control vaccine. The rearrangement joins TRBV28 to TRBJ2-1; D may match TRBD1 or TRBD2 (6 bases each). The TCR sequence derives from an adult who received the MenACWY meningococcal vaccine as a control. Here the CDR3 DNA reads TGTGCCAGCAGTAATAGGGGGGTTTCCTACAATGAGCAGTTCTTC. It is translated as CASSNRGVSYNEQFF.